This entry concerns a single T cell receptor (beta chain). Its antigen is undetermined. This entry belongs to a study of cytomegalovirus exposure and HLA in healthy donors. Findings and limits, study-wide: Certain sequence variants were highly shared and formed a cluster, and this cluster was likely a sequencing artifact.

PCR amplification relied on 60 Vbeta primers (plus 13 Jbeta primers). TCRdb's table, derived via immunoSEQ multiplex PCR, lists solely in-frame clones and lacks some. The sample records around 180,000 clones, 80% being singletons. There are 13 residues in the CDR3. The V end was cut by 3 bases, the J end by 8 bases, with 11 bases between. Germline V gene data show CDR1 as SGHAT and CDR2 as FQNNGV. The chain has TRBV11-2 and TRBJ2-1; D call uncertain. The TCR originated in a man aged 25-40 years in good health and CMV-seropositive. The sample taken for sequencing was PBMCs. Here the CDR3 reads CASSLVYNHEQFF. The CDR3 nucleotides are TGTGCCAGCAGCTTGGTCTATAACCATGAGCAGTTCTTC.